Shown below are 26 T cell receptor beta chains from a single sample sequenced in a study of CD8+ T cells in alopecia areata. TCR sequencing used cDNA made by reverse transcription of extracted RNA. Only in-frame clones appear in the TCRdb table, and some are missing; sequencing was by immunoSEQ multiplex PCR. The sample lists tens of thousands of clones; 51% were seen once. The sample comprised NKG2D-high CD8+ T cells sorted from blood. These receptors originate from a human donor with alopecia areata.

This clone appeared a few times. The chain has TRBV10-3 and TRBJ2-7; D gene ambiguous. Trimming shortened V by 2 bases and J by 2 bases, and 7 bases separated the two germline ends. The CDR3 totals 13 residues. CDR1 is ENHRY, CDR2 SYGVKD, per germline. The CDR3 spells CAISEGPTYEQYF. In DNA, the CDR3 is TGTGCCATCAGTGAGGGCCCTACCTACGAGCAGTACTTC.

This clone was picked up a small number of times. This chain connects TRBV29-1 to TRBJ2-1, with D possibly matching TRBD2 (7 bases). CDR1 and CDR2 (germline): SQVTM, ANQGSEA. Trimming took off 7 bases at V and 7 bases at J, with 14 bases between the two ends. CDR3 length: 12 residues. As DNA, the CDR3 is TGCAGCGCTGGGGGGGCGAAGAATGAGCAGTTCTTC. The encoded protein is CSAGGAKNEQFF.

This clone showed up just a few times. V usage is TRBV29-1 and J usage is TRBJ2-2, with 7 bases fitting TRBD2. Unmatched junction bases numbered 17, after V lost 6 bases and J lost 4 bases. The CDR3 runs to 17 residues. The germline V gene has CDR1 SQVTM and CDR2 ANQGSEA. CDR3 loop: CSVSQPLTSSGTGELFF. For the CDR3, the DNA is TGCAGCGTCTCCCAACCCCTGACTAGCTCTGGCACCGGGGAGCTGTTTTTT.

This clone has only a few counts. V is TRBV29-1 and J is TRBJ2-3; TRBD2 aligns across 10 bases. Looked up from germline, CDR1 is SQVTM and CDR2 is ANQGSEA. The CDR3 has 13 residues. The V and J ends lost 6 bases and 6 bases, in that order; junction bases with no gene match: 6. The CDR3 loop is CSVLAGARDTQYF. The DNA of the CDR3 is TGCAGCGTCCTAGCGGGAGCGAGGGATACGCAGTATTTT.

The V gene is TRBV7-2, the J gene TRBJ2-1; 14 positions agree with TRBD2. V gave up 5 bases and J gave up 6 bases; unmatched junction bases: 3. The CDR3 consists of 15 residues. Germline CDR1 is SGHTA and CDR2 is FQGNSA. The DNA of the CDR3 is TGTGCCAGCAGCCCTGGACTAGCGGGAGGCAATGAGCAGTTCTTC. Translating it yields CASSPGLAGGNEQFF.

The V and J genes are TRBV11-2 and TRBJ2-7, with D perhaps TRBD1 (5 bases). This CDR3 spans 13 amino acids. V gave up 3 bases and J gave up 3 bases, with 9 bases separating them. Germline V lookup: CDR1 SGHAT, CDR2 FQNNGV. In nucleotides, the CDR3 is TGTGCCAGCAGCTTTGCAGGGTTCTACGAGCAGTACTTC. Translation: CASSFAGFYEQYF.

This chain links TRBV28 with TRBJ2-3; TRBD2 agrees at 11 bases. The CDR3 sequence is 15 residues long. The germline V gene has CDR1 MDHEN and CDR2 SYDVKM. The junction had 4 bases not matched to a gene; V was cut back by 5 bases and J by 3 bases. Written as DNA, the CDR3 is TGTGCCAGCAGTCGTAGCGGGAGGGGAACAGATACGCAGTATTTT. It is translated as CASSRSGRGTDTQYF.

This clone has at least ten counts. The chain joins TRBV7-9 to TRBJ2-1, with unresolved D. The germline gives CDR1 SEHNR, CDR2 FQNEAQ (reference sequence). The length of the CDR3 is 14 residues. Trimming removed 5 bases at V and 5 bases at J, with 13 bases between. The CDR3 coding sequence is TGTGCCAGCAGCGATTCCCTCTCGCACAATGAGCAGTTCTTC. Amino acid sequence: CASSDSLSHNEQFF. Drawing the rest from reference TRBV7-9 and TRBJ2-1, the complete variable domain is DTGVSQNPRHKITKRGQNVTFRCDPISEHNRLYWYRQTLGQGPEFLTYFQNEAQLEKSRLLSDRFSAERPKGSFSTLEIQRTEQGDSAMYLCASSDSLSHNEQFFGPGTRLTVL.

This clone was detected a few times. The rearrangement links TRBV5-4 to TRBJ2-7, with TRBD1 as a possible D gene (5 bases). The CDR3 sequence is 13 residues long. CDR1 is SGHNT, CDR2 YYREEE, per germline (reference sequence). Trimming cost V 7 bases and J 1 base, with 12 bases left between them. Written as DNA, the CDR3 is TGTGCCAGCGGCGTTAGGGGATCCTACGAGCAGTACTTC. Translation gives CASGVRGSYEQYF.

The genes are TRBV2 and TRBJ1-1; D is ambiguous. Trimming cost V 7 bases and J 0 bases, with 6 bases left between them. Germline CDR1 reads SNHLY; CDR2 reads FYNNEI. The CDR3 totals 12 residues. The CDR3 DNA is TGTGCCAGCAACCTGGTGAACACTGAAGCTTTCTTT. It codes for CASNLVNTEAFF.

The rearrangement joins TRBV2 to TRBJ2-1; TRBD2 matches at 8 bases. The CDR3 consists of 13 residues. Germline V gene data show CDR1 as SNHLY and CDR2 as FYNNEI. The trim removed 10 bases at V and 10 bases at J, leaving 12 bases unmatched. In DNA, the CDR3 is TGTGCCACGTTAGCGGGGAGTTCAAGGGAGCAGTTCTTC. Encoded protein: CATLAGSSREQFF.

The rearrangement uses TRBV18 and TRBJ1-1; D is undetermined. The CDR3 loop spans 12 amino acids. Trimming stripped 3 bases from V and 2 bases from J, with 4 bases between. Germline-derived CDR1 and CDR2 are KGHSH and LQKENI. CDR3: CASSPLNTEAFF. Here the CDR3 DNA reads TGTGCCAGCTCACCTCTTAACACTGAAGCTTTCTTT.

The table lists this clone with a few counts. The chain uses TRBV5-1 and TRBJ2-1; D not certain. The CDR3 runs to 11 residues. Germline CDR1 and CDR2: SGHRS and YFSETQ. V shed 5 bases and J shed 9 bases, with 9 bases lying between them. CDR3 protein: CASRMGSEQFF. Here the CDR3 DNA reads TGCGCCAGCAGGATGGGCTCTGAGCAGTTCTTC. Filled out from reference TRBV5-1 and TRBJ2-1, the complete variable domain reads KAGVTQTPRYLIKTRGQQVTLSCSPISGHRSVSWYQQTPGQGLQFLFEYFSETQRNKGNFPGRFSGRQFSNSRSEMNVSTLELGDSALYLCASRMGSEQFFGPGTRLTVL.

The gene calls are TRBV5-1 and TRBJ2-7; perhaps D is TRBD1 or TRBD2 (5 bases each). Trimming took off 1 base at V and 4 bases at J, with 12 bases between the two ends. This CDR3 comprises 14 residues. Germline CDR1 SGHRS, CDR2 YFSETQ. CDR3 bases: TGCGCCAGCAGCTTGACCGAGAGGGGTTACGAGCAGTACTTC. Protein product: CASSLTERGYEQYF.

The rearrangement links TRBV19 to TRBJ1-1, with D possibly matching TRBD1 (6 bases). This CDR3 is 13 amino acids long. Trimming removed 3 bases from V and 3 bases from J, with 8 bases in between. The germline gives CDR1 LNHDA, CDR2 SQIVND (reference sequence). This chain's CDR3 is CASSMSGDTEAFF. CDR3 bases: TGTGCCAGTAGTATGTCAGGGGACACTGAAGCTTTCTTT.

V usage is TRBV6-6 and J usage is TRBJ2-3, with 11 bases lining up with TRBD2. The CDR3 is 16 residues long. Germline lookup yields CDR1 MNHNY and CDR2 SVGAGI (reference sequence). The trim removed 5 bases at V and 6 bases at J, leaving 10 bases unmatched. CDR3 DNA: TGTGCCAGCAGTCCCATAGCGGGGGGGCCTTTGGATACGCAGTATTTT. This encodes CASSPIAGGPLDTQYF.

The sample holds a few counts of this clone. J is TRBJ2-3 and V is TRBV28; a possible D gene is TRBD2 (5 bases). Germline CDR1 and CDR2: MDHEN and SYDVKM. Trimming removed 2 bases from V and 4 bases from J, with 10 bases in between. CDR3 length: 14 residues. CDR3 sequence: CASSLLAQPDTQYF. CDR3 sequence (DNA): TGTGCCAGCAGTTTACTAGCCCAGCCAGATACGCAGTATTTT.

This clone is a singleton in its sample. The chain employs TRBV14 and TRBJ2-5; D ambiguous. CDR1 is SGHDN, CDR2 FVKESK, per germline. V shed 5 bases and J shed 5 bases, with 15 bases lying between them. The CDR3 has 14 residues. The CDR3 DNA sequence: TGTGCCAGCAGCGCAAGACCCATTATTGAGACCCAGTACTTC. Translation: CASSARPIIETQYF.

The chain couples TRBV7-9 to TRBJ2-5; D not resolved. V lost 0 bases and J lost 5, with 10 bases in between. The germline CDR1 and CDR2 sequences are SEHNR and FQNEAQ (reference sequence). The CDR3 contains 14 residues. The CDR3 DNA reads TGTGCCAGCAGCTTAGCCCCGCCTGCGGAGACCCAGTACTTC. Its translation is CASSLAPPAETQYF.

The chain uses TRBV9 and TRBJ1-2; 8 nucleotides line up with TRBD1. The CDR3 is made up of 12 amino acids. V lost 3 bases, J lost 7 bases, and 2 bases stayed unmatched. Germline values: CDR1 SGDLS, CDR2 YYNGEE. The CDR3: CASSGTGFGYTF. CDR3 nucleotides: TGTGCCAGCAGCGGGACAGGGTTTGGCTACACCTTC.

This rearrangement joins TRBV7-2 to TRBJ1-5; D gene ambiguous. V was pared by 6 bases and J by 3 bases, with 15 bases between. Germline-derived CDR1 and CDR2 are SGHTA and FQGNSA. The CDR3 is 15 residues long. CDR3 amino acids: CASRLLEGANQPQHF. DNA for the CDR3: TGTGCCAGCAGGCTCCTGGAGGGAGCCAATCAGCCCCAGCATTTT.

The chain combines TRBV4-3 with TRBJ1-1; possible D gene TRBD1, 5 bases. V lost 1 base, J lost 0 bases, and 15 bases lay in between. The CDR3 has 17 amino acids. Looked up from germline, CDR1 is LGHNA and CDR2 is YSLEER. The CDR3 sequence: CASSQVHRGTMNTEAFF. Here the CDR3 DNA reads TGCGCCAGCAGCCAAGTACACCGGGGGACGATGAACACTGAAGCTTTCTTT.

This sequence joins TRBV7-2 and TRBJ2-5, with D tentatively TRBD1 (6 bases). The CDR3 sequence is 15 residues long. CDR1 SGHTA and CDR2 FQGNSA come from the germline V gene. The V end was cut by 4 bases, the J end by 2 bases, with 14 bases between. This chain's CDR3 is CASSSADRSQETQYF. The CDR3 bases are TGTGCCAGCAGCTCCGCTGACAGGTCTCAAGAGACCCAGTACTTC.

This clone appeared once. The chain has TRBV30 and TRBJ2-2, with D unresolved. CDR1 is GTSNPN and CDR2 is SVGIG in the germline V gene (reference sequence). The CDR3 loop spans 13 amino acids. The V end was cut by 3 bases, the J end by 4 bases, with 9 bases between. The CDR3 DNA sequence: TGTGCCTGGAGCGATATTCTCACCGGGGAGCTGTTTTTT. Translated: CAWSDILTGELFF.

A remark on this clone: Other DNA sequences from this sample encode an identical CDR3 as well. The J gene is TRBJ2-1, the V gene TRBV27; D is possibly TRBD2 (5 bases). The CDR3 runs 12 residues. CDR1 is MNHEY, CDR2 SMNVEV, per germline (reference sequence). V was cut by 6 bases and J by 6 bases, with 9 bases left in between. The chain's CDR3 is CASSLGGNEQFF. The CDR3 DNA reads TGTGCCAGCAGCCTAGGAGGCAATGAGCAGTTCTTC.

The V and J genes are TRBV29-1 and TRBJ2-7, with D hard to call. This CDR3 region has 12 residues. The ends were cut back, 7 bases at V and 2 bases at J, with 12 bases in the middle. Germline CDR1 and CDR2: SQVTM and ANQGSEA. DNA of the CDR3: TGCAGCGGCCGTACGGGTCCCTACGAGCAGTACTTC. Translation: CSGRTGPYEQYF.